The following is a T cell receptor (beta chain) sequence with its context. Its target antigen remains unknown. No clone much larger than this one lies a single base away; base qualities are absent. The data were obtained in a study of siplizumab effects on memory and regulatory T cells (dated by TCRdb to between 2018 and 2021). About the full investigation: The effect of the anti-CD2 antibody siplizumab on alloreactive T-cell subsets was examined in allogeneic mixed lymphocyte reactions constructed from human PBMCs. Broader findings and caveats from the paper: Siplizumab significantly reduced the cumulative frequency of alloreactive sequences traceable to unstimulated CD4+ memory T cells. Compared with memory T cells, unstimulated naive T cells appeared more diverse, and naive cells seemed to make a substantial contribution to the alloresponse. In reactions with siplizumab, an average of approximately 69% of mappable alloreactive CD4+ clones were Treg-derived, compared with 25% to 30% in control reactions. Whether proliferating Tregs from siplizumab cultures actually had suppressive function was not functionally confirmed. Roughly 80-95% of proliferating CD4+ or CD8+ clones could not be assigned a naive or memory phenotype. Sequences below about 10^-5 frequency were poorly captured, so only a minor fraction of alloreactive clones could be mapped to unstimulated subsets.

Sorted unstimulated T cells and proliferating T cells recovered from mixed lymphocyte reactions underwent TCRbeta CDR3 sequencing. Fresh whole blood from fewer than twelve HLA-typed healthy donors was used to isolate PBMCs. To prepare the library, the immunoSEQ multiplex PCR assay was applied. Each sample had 80,000 to 100,000 TCR templates assayed by the deep sequencing platform. Genomic DNA extracted from sorted T cells was the material used for TCRbeta CDR3 sequencing. The study's own analysis went as follows. Clonal analysis of TCRbeta CDR3 data was done in the R programming language. Alloreactive CD4+ and CD8+ clones were identified by comparing unstimulated samples to CFSE-low samples taken after the reaction. Alloreactive CD4+ clones were assigned to regulatory or non-regulatory origin by matching sequences to sorted unstimulated Treg and non-Treg repertoires. The table was pulled from immuneACCESS by TCRdb, which kept in-frame rearrangements only. Such tables lose some clones; where checked, under half of the loss comes from unresolved V genes, and the rest has no known cause. For V, J and clone size, that table is used; D and trimming come from the DNA. The sample table lists more than 85,000 clones, roughly 91% of them with a count of one. The leading ten clones occupy around 0.29% of the sample.

The germline V gene encodes CDR1 SGHRS and CDR2 YFSETQ. Reading from cysteine to phenylalanine, the CDR3 counts 16 amino acids. Solely the CDR3 DNA is kept, with 48 bases framed from the first base. Relative to germline, V is 0 bases shorter and J is 0 bases shorter, with 10 bases between their ends. This receptor was taken from a human donor in good health. The sample comprised CD4+ T cells sorted from blood. The rearranged segments are TRBV5-1 and TRBJ2-1; the D gene identity is not certain. The CDR3 reads CASSLAEKSSYNEQFF. The DNA sequence is given as TGCGCCAGCAGCTTGGCAGAGAAGAGCTCCTACAATGAGCAGTTCTTC.